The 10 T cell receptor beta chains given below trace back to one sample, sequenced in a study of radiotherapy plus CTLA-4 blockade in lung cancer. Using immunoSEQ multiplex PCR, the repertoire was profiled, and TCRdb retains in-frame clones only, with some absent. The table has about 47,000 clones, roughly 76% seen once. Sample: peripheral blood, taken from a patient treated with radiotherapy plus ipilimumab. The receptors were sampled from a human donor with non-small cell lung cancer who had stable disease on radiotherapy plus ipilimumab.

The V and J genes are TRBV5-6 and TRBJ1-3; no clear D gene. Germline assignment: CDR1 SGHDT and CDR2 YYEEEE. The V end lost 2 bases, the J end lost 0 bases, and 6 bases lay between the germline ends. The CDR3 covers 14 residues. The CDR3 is CASSFSNSGNTIYF. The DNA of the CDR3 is TGTGCCAGCAGCTTCTCGAACTCTGGAAACACCATATATTTT.

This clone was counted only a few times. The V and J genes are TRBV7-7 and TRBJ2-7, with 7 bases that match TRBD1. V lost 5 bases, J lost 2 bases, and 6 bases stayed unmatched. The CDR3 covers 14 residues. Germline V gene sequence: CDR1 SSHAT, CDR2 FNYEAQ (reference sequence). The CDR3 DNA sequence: TGTGCCAGCAGCCCACCGGGACAGACCTACGAGCAGTACTTC. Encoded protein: CASSPPGQTYEQYF.

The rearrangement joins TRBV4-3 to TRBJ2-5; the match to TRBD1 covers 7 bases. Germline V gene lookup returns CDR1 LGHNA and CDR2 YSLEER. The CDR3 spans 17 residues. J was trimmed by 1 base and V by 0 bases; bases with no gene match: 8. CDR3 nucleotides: TGCGCCAGCAGCCAAGATGGGATCGGGGACAGCCAAGAGACCCAGTACTTC. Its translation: CASSQDGIGDSQETQYF.

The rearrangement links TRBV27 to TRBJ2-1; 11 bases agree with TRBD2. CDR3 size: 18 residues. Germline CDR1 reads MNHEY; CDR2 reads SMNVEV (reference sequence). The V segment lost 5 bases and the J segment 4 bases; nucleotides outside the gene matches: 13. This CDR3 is CASSPIAGGPERYNEQFF. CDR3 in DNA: TGTGCCAGCAGTCCGATAGCGGGGGGGCCGGAGAGGTACAATGAGCAGTTCTTC.

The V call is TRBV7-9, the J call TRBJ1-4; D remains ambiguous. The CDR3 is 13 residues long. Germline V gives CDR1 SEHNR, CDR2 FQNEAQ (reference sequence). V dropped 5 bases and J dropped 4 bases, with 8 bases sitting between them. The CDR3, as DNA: TGTGCCAGCAGCCGCGGTGTTAATGAAAAACTGTTTTTT. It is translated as CASSRGVNEKLFF.

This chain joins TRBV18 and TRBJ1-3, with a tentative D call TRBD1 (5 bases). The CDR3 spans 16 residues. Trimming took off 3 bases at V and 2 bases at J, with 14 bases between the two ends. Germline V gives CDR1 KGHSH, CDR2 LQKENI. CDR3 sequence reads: CASSPSPQGTGNTIYF. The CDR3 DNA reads TGTGCCAGCTCACCCTCCCCCCAGGGTACTGGAAACACCATATATTTT.

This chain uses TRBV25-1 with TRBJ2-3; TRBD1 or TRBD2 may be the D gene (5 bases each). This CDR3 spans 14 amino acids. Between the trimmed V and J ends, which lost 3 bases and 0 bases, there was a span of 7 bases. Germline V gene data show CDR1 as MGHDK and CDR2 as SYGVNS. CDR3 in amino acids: CASSEGPSTDTQYF. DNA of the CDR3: TGTGCCAGCAGTGAGGGACCGAGCACAGATACGCAGTATTTT.

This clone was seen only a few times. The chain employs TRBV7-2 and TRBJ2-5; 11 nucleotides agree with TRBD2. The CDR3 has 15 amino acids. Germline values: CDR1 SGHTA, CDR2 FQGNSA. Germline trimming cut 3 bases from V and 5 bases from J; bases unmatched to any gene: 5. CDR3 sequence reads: CASSFSGGAGETQYF. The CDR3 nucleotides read TGTGCCAGCAGCTTTAGCGGGGGGGCGGGTGAGACCCAGTACTTC.

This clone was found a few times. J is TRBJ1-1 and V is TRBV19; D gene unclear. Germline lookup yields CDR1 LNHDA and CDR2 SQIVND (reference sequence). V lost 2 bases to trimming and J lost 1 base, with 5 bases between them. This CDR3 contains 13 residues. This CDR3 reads CASSIRENTEAFF. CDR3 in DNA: TGTGCCAGTAGTATAAGGGAGAACACTGAAGCTTTCTTT.

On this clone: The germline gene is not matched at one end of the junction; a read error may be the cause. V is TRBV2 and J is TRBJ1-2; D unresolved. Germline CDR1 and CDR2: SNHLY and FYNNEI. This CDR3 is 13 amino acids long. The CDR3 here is CASSEDTGYGYTF. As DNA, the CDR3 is TGTGCCAGCAGCGAAGACACGGGGTATGGCTACACCTTC.